There are many counts of the clone carrying this TCR beta chain. The antigen is not known. The CDR3 contains 15 residues. V was pared by 2 bases and J by 7 bases, with 17 bases between. Per germline, CDR1 SEHNR and CDR2 FQNEAQ (reference sequence). Primers used in a second PCR of roughly 6 to 11 cycles were a sample-barcoded 5' primer and a J-beta primer mix. A template-switch adaptor that had 12 random nucleotides put a tag on each cDNA molecule. Per sample, CDR3-containing paired-end reads numbered at least 3 million. Each CDR3 protein gets one entry after TCRdb re-called the 5' RACE reads with MiXCR. The data show hundreds of thousands of distinct CDR3 sequences, under 30% seen once. The entry originates in a study of blood T cells in healthy people across ages. Notes on the study in general: The donors' CMV status was not determined, possibly confounding changes in expanded clonotypes.

The TCR comes from a woman older than 75 in good health. The rearrangement links TRBV7-9 to TRBJ1-1; D uncertain. The sequencing sample was made of blood. In DNA form, the CDR3 reads TGTGCCAGCAGCTTAAGGGCGATACTTACGGGTGAAGCTTTCTTT. The encoded protein is CASSLRAILTGEAFF.